The present T cell receptor beta chain was sequenced within a study of T cells in women clearing cervical HPV infection. Concerning this clone itself: The observed sequence ends 3 residues before the CDR3 terminus, with the missing tail filled in from the germline J gene.

Some clones are missing from TCRdb's copy, which holds only in-frame ones; the method was immunoSEQ multiplex PCR. Here the sample table reports about 25,000 clones. V was pared by 7 bases and J by 4 bases, with 15 bases between. CDR1 is SNHLY and CDR2 is FYNNEI in the germline V gene. The CDR3 covers 14 residues. This receptor was taken from a woman aged 18 to 75 with a cervical HPV16 infection that either progressed to CIN3+ or cleared (not recorded which). This chain links TRBV2 with TRBJ2-3; D remains unclear. Sequences were obtained from blood buffy coat. This chain's CDR3 is CASKSSLGADTQYF. The covered CDR3 bases are TGTGCCAGCAAAAGTAGTTTGGGCGCAGATACG. Supplemented by reference TRBV2 and TRBJ2-3, the full variable domain reads EPEVTQTPSHQVTQMGQEVILRCVPISNHLYFYWYRQILGQKVEFLVSFYNNEISEKSEIFDDQFSVERPDGSNFTLKIRSTKLEDSAMYFCASKSSLGADTQYFGPGTRLTVL.